Sequencing of this T cell receptor (beta chain) was carried out in a study of cytomegalovirus exposure and HLA in healthy donors. Across the study: Approximately 200 million T cells yielded approximately 110 million unique TCR beta sequences in earlier analysis.

The study's findings and limits: A few chains linked to CMV were shown in vitro to be specific for CMV antigens. Analysis was carried out at a later point, and it linked a missense DCLRE1C variant to TCR beta V- and J-gene trimming. Most of the CMV-associated TCR beta chains (in a later analysis) appeared to be HLA-restricted.

Turning to this clone: Its antigen is still unknown.

Primers included in the PCR were 60 Vbeta and 13 Jbeta primers. This table comes from immunoSEQ multiplex PCR, and its TCRdb copy is limited to in-frame clones, with some not included. The sample carries about 150,000 clones, around 86% recorded once. Trimming at V came to 4 bases and at J to 0 bases, leaving 7 bases not matched to a gene. CDR3 length equals 17 residues. Germline loops: CDR1 SGHNT, CDR2 YYREEE (reference sequence). The clonotype comes from a male donor in good health and CMV-seronegative. The specimen sequenced was PBMCs. The V call is TRBV5-4, the J call TRBJ1-6, with 7 bases fitting TRBD1. The CDR3, as DNA: TGTGCCAGCAGCGCAGACAGGGCGAGCTCCTATAATTCACCCCTCCACTTT. Residues: CASSADRASSYNSPLHF. Complete variable domain (other parts from reference TRBV5-4 and TRBJ1-6): ETGVTQSPTHLIKTRGQQVTLRCSSQSGHNTVSWYQQALGQGPQFIFQYYREEENGRGNFPPRFSGLQFPNYSSELNVNALELDDSALYLCASSADRASSYNSPLHFGNGTRLTVT.